These 30 T cell receptor beta chains share one sample of origin, sequenced in a study of cytomegalovirus exposure and HLA in healthy donors. Method: immunoSEQ multiplex PCR; TCRdb's copy keeps in-frame clones and lacks some. This table has about 89,000 clones, approximately 88% appearing once. Sample: PBMCs. These receptors were collected from a woman aged 18-29 years in good health and CMV-seropositive.

The count of this clone is one. V usage is TRBV9 and J usage is TRBJ1-1; D ambiguous. The CDR3 is 16 amino acids. Germline CDR1 is SGDLS and CDR2 is YYNGEE. Trimming shortened V by 3 bases and J by 0 bases, and 15 bases separated the two germline ends. The CDR3 loop reads CASSASNHDLNTEAFF. CDR3 sequence (DNA): TGTGCCAGCAGCGCGTCCAATCACGACTTGAACACTGAAGCTTTCTTT.

V gene TRBV30 combines with J gene TRBJ2-7, with a possible D match to TRBD1 (6 bases). Looked up from germline, CDR1 is GTSNPN and CDR2 is SVGIG (reference sequence). The CDR3 length is 13 residues. V lost 4 bases and J 4 bases, leaving 14 bases between the germline ends. The CDR3 sequence is CAWNRVGIYEQYF. For the CDR3, the DNA is TGTGCCTGGAACAGGGTTGGGATATACGAGCAGTACTTC.

The chain links TRBV4-3 to TRBJ2-7; possible D gene TRBD2, 7 bases. Germline CDR1 and CDR2: LGHNA and YSLEER. V was trimmed by 4 bases and J by 7 bases, leaving 26 bases between them. The length of the CDR3 is 17 residues. Here the CDR3 reads CASSRVQGGLGGSEQYF. The DNA of the CDR3 is TGCGCCAGCAGCCGGGTCCAAGGAGGACTAGGGGGATCAGAGCAGTACTTC.

The V gene is TRBV2, the J gene TRBJ2-7; no clear D. The CDR3 covers 13 residues. Germline V CDR1 and CDR2: SNHLY, FYNNEI. Between the trimmed V and J ends, which lost 6 bases and 2 bases, there was a span of 11 bases. DNA for the CDR3: TGTGCCAGCAGGGTAGACTCTGCCTACGAGCAGTACTTC. Its translation: CASRVDSAYEQYF.

CDR3 region: CASSAQGALWNTEAFF. Written as DNA, the CDR3 is TGTGCCAGCAGTGCACAGGGGGCACTTTGGAACACTGAAGCTTTCTTT. This rearrangement joins TRBV6-1 to TRBJ1-1, with TRBD1 matching over 9 bases. The CDR3 is made up of 16 amino acids. Germline CDR1 and CDR2: MNHNS and SASEGT. V lost 4 bases and J lost 1; bases outside the gene matches: 7.

The chain combines TRBV6-5 with TRBJ1-6; TRBD1 aligns across 8 bases. The germline gives CDR1 MNHEY, CDR2 SVGAGI. The junction had 6 bases not matched to a gene; V was cut back by 0 bases and J by 11 bases. The CDR3 is 15 amino acids. The CDR3 region is CASSYSRTGRTPLHF. CDR3 sequence (DNA): TGTGCCAGCAGTTACTCAAGGACAGGGAGGACACCCCTCCACTTT.

This clone has only one observation. The V and J genes are TRBV28 and TRBJ2-3, with D possibly matching TRBD1 (6 bases). The germline V gene has CDR1 MDHEN and CDR2 SYDVKM. The CDR3 runs 14 residues. Trimming removed 8 bases at V and 5 bases at J, with 17 bases between. CDR3 nucleotide sequence: TGTGCCAGCTACGGGGCAGGGGAAGGAGATACGCAGTATTTT. Translation: CASYGAGEGDTQYF.

The chain links TRBV25-1 to TRBJ1-6; D call uncertain. Trimming left V 1 base short and J 0 bases short, with 10 bases between. Germline lookup yields CDR1 MGHDK and CDR2 SYGVNS. There are 17 residues in the CDR3. The CDR3 DNA reads as TGTGCCAGCAGTGAATCGGCTTACAGCTCCTATAATTCACCCCTCCACTTT. Its translation: CASSESAYSSYNSPLHF.

This clone was observed a few times. The chain combines TRBV5-6 with TRBJ2-2; D unresolved. The V and J ends lost 2 bases and 4 bases respectively, with 3 bases between them. This CDR3 is built from 12 residues. Per germline, CDR1 SGHDT and CDR2 YYEEEE. The CDR3 sequence is CASSFGTGELFF. CDR3 nucleotide sequence: TGTGCCAGCAGCTTCGGCACCGGGGAGCTGTTTTTT.

This sequence joins TRBV10-1 and TRBJ2-1; TRBD2 agrees at 11 bases. Germline V gene lookup returns CDR1 WNHNN and CDR2 SYGVQD (reference sequence). Trimming took 5 bases from V and 10 from J; bases not matched to a gene: 7. CDR3 size: 14 residues. The CDR3 is CASSRGLAETEQFF. Here the CDR3 DNA reads TGCGCCAGCAGTCGGGGACTAGCGGAGACCGAGCAGTTCTTC.

This clone was found once. The chain carries TRBV2 and TRBJ2-2; possibly TRBD1 for D (6 bases). The CDR3 runs to 14 residues. Germline CDR1 and CDR2: SNHLY and FYNNEI. Trimming pared 8 bases from V and 1 base from J, leaving 11 bases between. This CDR3 is CASLQGRNTGELFF. CDR3 coding DNA: TGTGCCAGCCTCCAGGGGAGGAACACCGGGGAGCTGTTTTTT.

This clone was detected once. The chain employs TRBV10-3 and TRBJ2-2; no clear D gene. CDR3 size: 15 residues. Germline-derived CDR1 and CDR2 are ENHRY and SYGVKD. V was trimmed by 1 base and J by 1 base, leaving 7 bases between them. CDR3 amino acids: CAISELRMNTGELFF. In DNA, the CDR3 is TGTGCCATCAGTGAGTTGAGGATGAACACCGGGGAGCTGTTTTTT.

V usage is TRBV10-2 and J usage is TRBJ1-5, with D unclear. Germline assignment: CDR1 WSHSY and CDR2 SAAADI. The CDR3 has 13 amino acids. V lost 3 bases and J lost 4, with 7 bases in between. CDR3 protein: CASSETGNQPQHF. The DNA for the CDR3 is TGCGCCAGCAGTGAAACGGGTAATCAGCCCCAGCATTTT.

The chain couples TRBV11-2 to TRBJ1-4, with TRBD1 as a possible D gene (5 bases). The V and J ends lost 5 bases and 3 bases respectively, with 10 bases between them. Germline values: CDR1 SGHAT, CDR2 FQNNGV. The CDR3 extends over 14 amino acids. The CDR3 DNA reads TGTGCCAGCAGCACCAGGGATGCTAATGAAAAACTGTTTTTT. Encoded protein: CASSTRDANEKLFF.

The chain has TRBV28 and TRBJ2-1; 11 nucleotides agree with TRBD2. V was pared by 1 base and J by 6 bases, with 5 bases of the junction left unmatched. The CDR3 is 16 amino acids. Looked up from germline, CDR1 is MDHEN and CDR2 is SYDVKM. CDR3: CASSLSDLAGGNEQFF. The CDR3 DNA sequence: TGTGCCAGCAGTTTATCAGATCTAGCGGGGGGCAATGAGCAGTTCTTC.

The chain recombines TRBV7-9 with TRBJ2-7; TRBD1 might be the D (6 bases). V was clipped by 4 bases and J by 7 bases, with 14 bases between them. The CDR3 covers 13 residues. In germline, CDR1 is SEHNR, CDR2 FQNEAQ (reference sequence). As DNA, the CDR3 is TGTGCCAGCAGCTCCTTTTCAACAGGGGAGCAGTACTTC. Protein: CASSSFSTGEQYF.

The V gene is TRBV7-6, the J gene TRBJ1-1; 8 bases line up with TRBD1. The junction had 11 bases not matched to a gene; V was cut back by 2 bases and J by 6 bases. CDR3 length: 16 amino acids. Germline lookup yields CDR1 SGHVS and CDR2 FNYEAQ. In DNA, the CDR3 is TGTGCCAGCAGCTTAAGTTGGACAGGGCGTGGAGCTGAAGCTTTCTTT. The encoded protein is CASSLSWTGRGAEAFF. Based on the CDR3 plus reference TRBV7-6 and TRBJ1-1, the full variable domain is GAGVSQSPRYKVTKRGQDVALRCDPISGHVSLYWYRQALGQGPEFLTYFNYEAQQDKSGLPNDRFSAERPEGSISTLTIQRTEQRDSAMYRCASSLSWTGRGAEAFFGQGTRLTVV.

This clone was observed a few times. The chain combines TRBV14 with TRBJ1-6, with 7 bases identical to TRBD1. The CDR3 length is 14 residues. The V gene's germline CDR1 is SGHDN and CDR2 FVKESK. V lost 8 bases to trimming and J lost 7 bases; unmatched junction nucleotides: 8. CDR3 nucleotides: TGTGCCAGCGCCAGAGGGACAGTCAATTCACCCCTCCACTTT. Translating it yields CASARGTVNSPLHF.

The chain joins TRBV4-1 to TRBJ1-2; no reliable D call. Trimming took 1 base from V and 4 from J, leaving 16 bases between them. This CDR3 is 16 amino acids long. Germline CDR1 and CDR2: MGHRA and YSYEKL. CDR3 bases: TGCGCCAGCAGCCAAGCGGGGTTGAGGACCTTCTATGGCTACACCTTC. This sequence encodes CASSQAGLRTFYGYTF.

The rearrangement links TRBV6-1 to TRBJ2-7, with 11 bases that match TRBD2. CDR3 length: 16 residues. The germline gives CDR1 MNHNS, CDR2 SASEGT. With 3 bases clipped from V and 3 bases from J, the junction kept 7 bases outside the gene matches. The CDR3 DNA follows: TGTGCCAGCAGTGAGGTGACTAGCGGGGATCTCTACGAGCAGTACTTC. Translation gives CASSEVTSGDLYEQYF.

V gene TRBV7-2 combines with J gene TRBJ2-3; a weak D match, TRBD2 (6 bases). The germline V and J ends were trimmed by 5 bases and 2 bases, with 8 bases remaining between them. Germline assignment: CDR1 SGHTA and CDR2 FQGNSA. The CDR3 runs to 13 residues. The CDR3 sequence is CASSRDFTDTQYF. The CDR3 DNA follows: TGTGCCAGCAGCCGGGACTTCACAGATACGCAGTATTTT.

This chain connects TRBV5-4 to TRBJ2-3; 9 positions match TRBD2. The CDR3 runs to 15 residues. V gave up 2 bases and J gave up 4 bases; unmatched junction bases: 5. Germline V CDR1 and CDR2: SGHNT, YYREEE (reference sequence). This CDR3 reads CASSLGGGASDTQYF. CDR3 coding DNA: TGTGCCAGCAGCTTAGGCGGGGGGGCGTCAGATACGCAGTATTTT.

This chain's CDR3 is CASSGGLAGGRNTQYF. The CDR3, as DNA: TGTGCCAGCAGCGGGGGACTAGCGGGGGGGCGAAATACGCAGTATTTT. The chain couples TRBV9 to TRBJ2-3, with 16 bases lining up with TRBD2. Germline V lookup: CDR1 SGDLS, CDR2 YYNGEE. V trimming: 3 bases; J trimming: 7 bases; junction bases outside the gene matches: 5. This CDR3 is built from 16 residues.

This clone showed up just once. CDR3 bases: TGTGCCAGCAGTGAGGGATCTGGACAGGGGGCATGGGAGCAGTACTTC. As protein: CASSEGSGQGAWEQYF. The chain couples TRBV2 to TRBJ2-7; 11 bases agree with TRBD1. CDR3 length equals 16 residues. Losses at the gene ends were 3 bases for V and 7 bases for J; bases not matched to a gene: 11. Germline-derived CDR1 and CDR2 are SNHLY and FYNNEI.

The count of this clone is one. The V gene is TRBV5-1, the J gene TRBJ2-3; 14 bases are a match to TRBD2. Unmatched junction bases numbered 6, after V lost 7 bases and J lost 5 bases. Per the germline V gene, CDR1 is SGHRS and CDR2 is YFSETQ. This CDR3 contains 15 residues. The chain's CDR3 is CASHTTSGGGDTQYF. The CDR3 DNA follows: TGCGCCAGCCACACGACTAGCGGGGGGGGAGATACGCAGTATTTT.

V usage is TRBV7-3 and J usage is TRBJ2-2; 11 bases match TRBD1. V dropped 3 bases and J dropped 4; count of bases not matched to a gene: 4. The CDR3 spans 16 residues. From germline, CDR1 is SGHTA and CDR2 FQGTGA. This CDR3 is CASSFRDRGVTGELFF. CDR3 bases: TGTGCCAGCAGCTTCCGGGACAGGGGGGTCACCGGGGAGCTGTTTTTT.

This sequence joins TRBV18 and TRBJ2-7; 15 positions match TRBD2. After removal of 0 bases from V and 5 bases from J, the junction contained 11 bases not matched to a gene. The CDR3 extends over 19 amino acids. Germline CDR1 and CDR2: KGHSH and LQKENI. The CDR3 region has the DNA TGTGCCAGCTCACCACCGGGACTAGCGGGGGGCCTAGGGGTGGACGAGCAGTACTTC. Translated, it gives CASSPPGLAGGLGVDEQYF.

The chain has TRBV18 and TRBJ1-5; tentatively, D is TRBD1 (6 bases). In germline, CDR1 is KGHSH, CDR2 LQKENI. V shed 2 bases and J shed 7 bases, with 15 bases lying between them. This CDR3 contains 15 residues. The CDR3 DNA reads TGTGCCAGCTCACCAAACGGGGGGCGGGGACAGCCCCAGCATTTT. Encoded protein: CASSPNGGRGQPQHF.

V usage is TRBV6-5 and J usage is TRBJ2-7, with 9 positions matching TRBD1. The germline V gene has CDR1 MNHEY and CDR2 SVGAGI. The CDR3 runs to 14 residues. After removal of 5 bases from V and 4 bases from J, the junction contained 6 bases not matched to a gene. This chain's CDR3 is CASSPGTGWYEQYF. Here the CDR3 DNA reads TGTGCCAGCAGTCCCGGGACAGGGTGGTACGAGCAGTACTTC.

The V gene is TRBV30, the J gene TRBJ2-5; 10 bases match TRBD1. Germline loops: CDR1 GTSNPN, CDR2 SVGIG (reference sequence). The CDR3 spans 16 residues. Losses at the gene ends were 0 bases for V and 0 bases for J; bases not matched to a gene: 4. The DNA of the CDR3 is TGTGCCTGGAGTGTACTTGGACAGGGGGACCAAGAGACCCAGTACTTC. Translating gives CAWSVLGQGDQETQYF. Based on the CDR3 plus reference TRBV30 and TRBJ2-5, the full variable domain is SQTIHQWPATLVQPVGSPLSLECTVEGTSNPNLYWYRQAAGRGLQLLFYSVGIGQISSEVPQNLSASRPQDRQFILSSKKLLLSDSGFYLCAWSVLGQGDQETQYFGPGTRLLVL.